Shown below are 23 T cell receptor beta chains from a single sample sequenced in a study of radiation and T cells in renal cell carcinoma. As for time point: blood 4 weeks post-SBRT, at nephrectomy. Treatment noted: 15 Gy SBRT to primary tumor, nephrectomy 4 weeks later. Here immunoSEQ multiplex PCR was the method, and the copy in TCRdb shows in-frame clones only, minus some. The data hold about 77,000 clones, with roughly 83% observed a single time. Sequenced here: blood, sampled from a patient whose treatment included radiotherapy and nephrectomy. These receptors were collected from a woman aged 60-75 years with renal cell carcinoma.

This chain links TRBV18 with TRBJ2-3; D is undetermined. In germline, CDR1 is KGHSH, CDR2 LQKENI. V dropped 2 bases and J dropped 6 bases, with 6 bases sitting between them. CDR3 length: 12 residues. The CDR3 DNA sequence: TGTGCCAGCTCACCAAAAGGGGATACGCAGTATTTT. This encodes CASSPKGDTQYF. The full variable domain, in which reference TRBV18 and TRBJ2-3 provide the parts outside the CDR3, is NAGVMQNPRHLVRRRGQEARLRCSPMKGHSHVYWYRQLPEEGLKFMVYLQKENIIDESGMPKERFSAEFPKEGPSILRIQQVVRGDSAAYFCASSPKGDTQYFGPGTRLTVL.

This chain uses TRBV10-3 with TRBJ2-3, with no clear D. V was trimmed by 6 bases and J by 0 bases, leaving 7 bases between them. The length of the CDR3 is 13 residues. Germline V gene lookup returns CDR1 ENHRY and CDR2 SYGVKD. In nucleotides, the CDR3 is TGTGCCATCAGAGTCCCTAGCACAGATACGCAGTATTTT. Amino acids: CAIRVPSTDTQYF.

The chain combines TRBV7-2 with TRBJ2-1, with 12 bases that match TRBD2. V lost 1 base to trimming and J lost 9 bases; unmatched junction nucleotides: 10. The CDR3 length is 17 residues. Germline CDR1 SGHTA, CDR2 FQGNSA. The CDR3 region has the DNA TGTGCCAGCAGCTTAGAGAGACTAGCGGGAGTGCAAAGTGAGCAGTTCTTC. It is translated as CASSLERLAGVQSEQFF.

The chain has TRBV5-6 and TRBJ1-2, with 7 bases lining up with TRBD1. The J segment lost 2 bases and the V segment lost 3 bases, leaving 13 bases of the junction unmatched. Germline CDR1 reads SGHDT; CDR2 reads YYEEEE. The CDR3 totals 17 residues. CDR3 protein: CASSSTTGQTINYGYTF. The CDR3 nucleotides read TGTGCCAGCAGCTCCACCACGGGACAGACGATAAACTATGGCTACACCTTC.

This CDR3 reads CASSMGGDLREQYF. CDR3 DNA: TGTGCCAGTAGTATGGGAGGGGATCTACGAGAGCAGTACTTC. V and J are TRBV19 and TRBJ2-7; TRBD2 matches at 7 bases. The germline V gene encodes CDR1 LNHDA and CDR2 SQIVND (reference sequence). This CDR3 is 14 amino acids long. The V gene end was trimmed by 3 bases and the J gene end by 7 bases; junction bases not matched to a gene: 9.

The chain is built from TRBV9 and TRBJ2-3, with 7 bases that match TRBD1. CDR3 length: 18 residues. J was trimmed by 0 bases and V by 0 bases; bases with no gene match: 10. Germline CDR1 and CDR2: SGDLS and YYNGEE. The CDR3 nucleotides are TGTGCCAGCAGCGTAGGAATAGGGGACAGCCGAAGCACAGATACGCAGTATTTT. Translation: CASSVGIGDSRSTDTQYF.

The V and J genes are TRBV7-6 and TRBJ1-3; 7 nucleotides match TRBD1. The V gene end was trimmed by 4 bases and the J gene end by 0 bases; junction bases not matched to a gene: 3. This CDR3 is built from 15 residues. Per the germline V gene, CDR1 is SGHVS and CDR2 is FNYEAQ. CDR3 nucleotides: TGTGCCAGCAGCTCGGGACAGTACTCTGGAAACACCATATATTTT. It translates to CASSSGQYSGNTIYF.

This chain connects TRBV25-1 to TRBJ2-3; D remains unclear. V shed 7 bases and J shed 6 bases, with 11 bases lying between them. This CDR3 comprises 12 residues. Germline V gives CDR1 MGHDK, CDR2 SYGVNS. The CDR3 spells CASTLNSDTQYF. The CDR3 nucleotides read TGTGCCAGCACCCTGAACTCGGATACGCAGTATTTT.

The V call is TRBV6-1, the J call TRBJ1-1; D might be TRBD1 (5 bases). The CDR3 runs to 14 residues. V lost 6 bases, J lost 0 bases, and 11 bases lay in between. CDR1 and CDR2 from the germline V gene are MNHNS and SASEGT. The chain's CDR3 is CASRPRGVNTEAFF. CDR3 in DNA: TGTGCCAGCAGACCAAGGGGTGTGAACACTGAAGCTTTCTTT.

The chain has TRBV2 and TRBJ1-5; 9 bases fit TRBD1. V was clipped by 5 bases and J by 6 bases; unmatched bases: 11. Germline assignment: CDR1 SNHLY and CDR2 FYNNEI. There are 16 residues in the CDR3. The CDR3 spells CASSRSGTGTGQPQHF. The CDR3 coding sequence is TGTGCCAGCAGTCGATCCGGGACAGGGACGGGTCAGCCCCAGCATTTT.

DNA for the CDR3: TGTGCCAGCTCACCGGGGAGGGGGAACTACAATGAGCAGTTCTTC. Encoded protein: CASSPGRGNYNEQFF. The chain is built from TRBV18 and TRBJ2-1; D possibly corresponds to TRBD2 (7 bases). The germline CDR1 and CDR2 sequences are KGHSH and LQKENI. V was cut by 3 bases and J by 3 bases, with 12 bases left in between. The CDR3 loop spans 15 amino acids.

V gene TRBV5-6 combines with J gene TRBJ2-5; D is unclear. CDR3 length: 14 amino acids. V was clipped by 2 bases and J by 0 bases, with 8 bases between them. CDR1 and CDR2 (germline): SGHDT, YYEEEE. This CDR3 reads CASSFGQYQETQYF. The CDR3 bases are TGTGCCAGCAGCTTCGGGCAGTACCAAGAGACCCAGTACTTC.

This rearrangement joins TRBV7-9 to TRBJ2-1; D is unclear. The CDR3 is 13 residues long. The germline V gene has CDR1 SEHNR and CDR2 FQNEAQ (reference sequence). V was cut by 7 bases and J by 2 bases, with 9 bases left in between. This CDR3 reads CASTTSAYNEQFF. The CDR3 DNA follows: TGTGCCAGCACCACCTCCGCCTACAATGAGCAGTTCTTC.

The gene calls are TRBV19 and TRBJ1-4, with 9 bases lining up with TRBD1. Unmatched junction bases numbered 14, after V lost 5 bases and J lost 7 bases. Germline V gives CDR1 LNHDA, CDR2 SQIVND (reference sequence). This CDR3 is 17 amino acids long. The CDR3 reads CASSDYIGGTGTEKLFF. Written as DNA, the CDR3 is TGTGCCAGTAGTGATTATATCGGAGGGACAGGGACTGAAAAACTGTTTTTT.

This chain uses TRBV7-9 with TRBJ1-4, with 9 bases lining up with TRBD1. CDR3 length: 15 amino acids. The V gene's germline CDR1 is SEHNR and CDR2 FQNEAQ (reference sequence). V lost 6 bases, J lost 5 bases, and 7 bases stayed unmatched. The CDR3 sequence is CASSFGTGTNEKLFF. The CDR3, as DNA: TGTGCCAGCAGTTTCGGGACAGGGACGAATGAAAAACTGTTTTTT.

The chain recombines TRBV11-2 with TRBJ2-5; D perhaps matches TRBD1 (5 bases). CDR1 and CDR2 (germline): SGHAT, FQNNGV. The CDR3 runs 15 residues. Trimming took 0 bases from V and 3 from J, leaving 11 bases between them. The CDR3, as DNA: TGTGCCAGCAGCTTAGATCTTCCAGGGAAAGAGACCCAGTACTTC. Translating it yields CASSLDLPGKETQYF.

About this clone: A junction end diverges from the germline sequence, so it may reflect a read error. The chain combines TRBV7-7 with TRBJ2-5; D possibly corresponds to TRBD1 (5 bases). Germline CDR1 reads SSHAT; CDR2 reads FNYEAQ (reference sequence). The CDR3 has 14 amino acids. CDR3 residues: CASSLTGRQETQYF. Written as DNA, the CDR3 is TGTGCTAGCAGCTTAACAGGCAGGCAAGAGACCCAGTACTTC.

The chain links TRBV7-2 to TRBJ1-5; D remains unclear. There are 15 residues in the CDR3. CDR1 is SGHTA, CDR2 FQGNSA, per germline. Trimming took 5 bases from V and 0 from J, leaving 11 bases between them. The CDR3 loop is CASSPRLLSNQPQHF. Written as DNA, the CDR3 is TGTGCCAGCAGCCCAAGACTGCTTAGCAATCAGCCCCAGCATTTT.

The V gene is TRBV7-2, the J gene TRBJ1-4, with 7 positions matching TRBD1. V trimming: 0 bases; J trimming: 3 bases; junction bases outside the gene matches: 1. Germline-derived CDR1 and CDR2 are SGHTA and FQGNSA. This CDR3 comprises 15 residues. CDR3 sequence: CASSLAQGANEKLFF. The CDR3 region has the DNA TGTGCCAGCAGCTTAGCGCAGGGGGCTAATGAAAAACTGTTTTTT.

This clone was counted only a few times. The chain joins TRBV5-1 to TRBJ1-1, with D perhaps TRBD1 (5 bases). Trimming cost V 0 bases and J 1 base, with 10 bases left between them. The germline gives CDR1 SGHRS, CDR2 YFSETQ. The CDR3 is made up of 15 amino acids. In DNA, the CDR3 is TGCGCCAGCAGCTTGGATGGGGGAGGGAACACTGAAGCTTTCTTT. Protein: CASSLDGGGNTEAFF.

The chain employs TRBV2 and TRBJ1-2, with 9 bases matching TRBD1. J gave up 7 bases and V 6 bases, and 6 bases lay outside the gene matches. From germline, CDR1 is SNHLY and CDR2 FYNNEI. This CDR3 has 13 amino acids. The CDR3 region is CASSTGGAGGYTF. DNA for the CDR3: TGTGCCAGCAGCACAGGGGGCGCGGGTGGCTACACCTTC.

This sequence joins TRBV19 and TRBJ1-5; 7 bases match TRBD1. The CDR3 covers 17 residues. J gave up 3 bases and V 0 bases, and 8 bases lay outside the gene matches. The germline gives CDR1 LNHDA, CDR2 SQIVND (reference sequence). The CDR3 nucleotides read TGTGCCAGTAGTATAGATGACAGGGAAGGAACCAATCAGCCCCAGCATTTT. Its translation is CASSIDDREGTNQPQHF.

The V gene is TRBV11-2, the J gene TRBJ2-1; 9 nucleotides align to TRBD2. The germline gives CDR1 SGHAT, CDR2 FQNNGV. Unmatched junction bases numbered 12, after V lost 6 bases and J lost 6 bases. There are 16 residues in the CDR3. The chain's CDR3 is CASSYQGLAEVNEQFF. DNA for the CDR3: TGTGCCAGCAGTTACCAGGGACTAGCCGAGGTCAATGAGCAGTTCTTC.